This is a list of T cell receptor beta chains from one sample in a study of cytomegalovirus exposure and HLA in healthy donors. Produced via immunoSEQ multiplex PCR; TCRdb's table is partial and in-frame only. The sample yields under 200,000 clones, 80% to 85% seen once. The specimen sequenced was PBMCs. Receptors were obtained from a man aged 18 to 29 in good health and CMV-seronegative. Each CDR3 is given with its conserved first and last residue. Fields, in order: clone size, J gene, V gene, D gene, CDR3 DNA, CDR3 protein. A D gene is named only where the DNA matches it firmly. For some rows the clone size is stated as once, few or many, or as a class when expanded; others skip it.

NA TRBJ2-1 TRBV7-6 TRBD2 TGTGCCAGCAGCCCCTGGACTAGCCGGAGTCTCAATGAGCAGTTCTTC CASSPWTSRSLNEQFF
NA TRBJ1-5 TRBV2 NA TGTGCCAGCAGTGTCAGCGGGGTACGGCAGCCCCAGCATTTT CASSVSGVRQPQHF
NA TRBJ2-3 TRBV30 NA TGTGCCTGGAGTGAGCTAGAACCAGATACGCAGTATTTT CAWSELEPDTQYF
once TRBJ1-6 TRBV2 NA TGTGCCAGCAATATACAGGGTTCCTATAATTCACCCCTCCACTTT CASNIQGSYNSPLHF
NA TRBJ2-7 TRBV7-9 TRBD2 TGTTCCAGCAGCTTTGTAGGGACTAGCGGTTCCTACGAGCAGTACTTC CSSSFVGTSGSYEQYF
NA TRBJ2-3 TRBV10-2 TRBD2 TGCGCCAGCAGTGAGTCGGGCGGGGGAGGCACAGCTACGCAGTATTTT CASSESGGGGTATQYF
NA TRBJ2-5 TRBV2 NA TGTGCCAGCAGTGAAGGGGGCGCTGAGACCCAGTACTTC CASSEGGAETQYF
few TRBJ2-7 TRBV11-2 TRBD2 TGTGCCAGCAGCTGGACTAGCGGGACCCTCTACGAGCAGTACTTC CASSWTSGTLYEQYF
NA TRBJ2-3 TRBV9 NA TGTGCCAGCAGCGTAGTGGGGGCGTCGGGGAGCACAGATACGCAGTATTTT CASSVVGASGSTDTQYF
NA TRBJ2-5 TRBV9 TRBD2 TGTGCCAGCAGCCGGGGGGACGCAGGCAGTGAGACCCAGTACTTC CASSRGDAGSETQYF
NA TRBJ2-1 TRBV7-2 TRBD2 TGTGCCAGCAGCCTTCAACTAGCGGTCAATGAGCAGTTCTTC CASSLQLAVNEQFF
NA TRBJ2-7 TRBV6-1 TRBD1 TGTGCCAGCAGTGAAATCCCGGACAGGCTGGAGCAGTACTTC CASSEIPDRLEQYF
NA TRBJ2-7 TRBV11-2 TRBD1 TGTGCCAGCAGCCCGACAGGGGTTTACGAGCAGTACTTC CASSPTGVYEQYF
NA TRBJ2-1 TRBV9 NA TGTGCCAGCAGCGTAGCCGACCGGGGGACTCAGTTCTTC CASSVADRGTQFF
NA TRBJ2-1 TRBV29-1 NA TGCAGCGTTGGGGGAGATGAGCAGTTCTTC CSVGGDEQFF
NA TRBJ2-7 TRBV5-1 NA TGCGCCAGCAGCTTGGCAGGGTACGACGAGCAGTACTTC CASSLAGYDEQYF
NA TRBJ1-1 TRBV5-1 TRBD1 TGCGCCAGCAGCTTCGAAACAGGGGCGAACACTGAAGCTTTCTTT CASSFETGANTEAFF
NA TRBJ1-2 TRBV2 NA TGTGCCAGCCTGGGGGGGGCGGCGGACTATGGCTACACCTTC CASLGGAADYGYTF
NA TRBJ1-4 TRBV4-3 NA TGCGCCAGCAGCCAAGGCGTAGGGGCTGGGGTTGGTGAAAAACTGTTTTTT CASSQGVGAGVGEKLFF
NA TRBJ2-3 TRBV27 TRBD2 TGTGCCAGCAGTTCCCGACTAGCGGGTAGCACAGATACGCAGTATTTT CASSSRLAGSTDTQYF
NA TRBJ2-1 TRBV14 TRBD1 TGTGCCAGCAGCCAGAGACAGGGGAATTACAATGAGCAGTTCTTC CASSQRQGNYNEQFF
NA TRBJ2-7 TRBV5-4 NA TGTGCCAGCAGCCCGGCCGACAGATACGAGCAGTACTTC CASSPADRYEQYF
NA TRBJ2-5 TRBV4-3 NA TGCGCCAGCAGCGACTCCGGGACAGGGGGTGCCCTTCTAGCGGGAGGAGAGACCCAGTACTTC CASSDSGTGGALLAGGETQYF
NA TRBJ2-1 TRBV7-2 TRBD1 TGTGCCAGCAGGGGGACAGGCCACTACAATGAGCAGTTCTTC CASRGTGHYNEQFF
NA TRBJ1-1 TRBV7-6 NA TGTGCCAGCAGCTTAGCCCCCGATCAGCAGGGGATCGGTACTGAAGCTTTCTTT CASSLAPDQQGIGTEAFF
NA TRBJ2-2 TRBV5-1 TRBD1 TGCGCCAGCAGCCCCACCGGGACAGGGGGCATCGGGGAGCTGTTTTTT CASSPTGTGGIGELFF
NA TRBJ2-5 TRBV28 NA TGTGCCAGCAGTCCTCCCAGGGAGACCCAGTACTTC CASSPPRETQYF
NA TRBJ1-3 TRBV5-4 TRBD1 TGTGCCAGCAGCTTGGGACAGGGGGGCACTGGAAACACCATATATTTT CASSLGQGGTGNTIYF
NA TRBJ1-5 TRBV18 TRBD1 TGTGCCAGCTCCCCAGGGGGGTCTCAGCCCCAGCATTTT CASSPGGSQPQHF
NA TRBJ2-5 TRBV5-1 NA TGCGCCAGCAGCTTGATTGAGGGACAAGAGACCCAGTACTTC CASSLIEGQETQYF
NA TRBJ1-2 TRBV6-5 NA TGTGCCACCAGTAGGGGCGAGACGATATATGGCTACACCTTC CATSRGETIYGYTF
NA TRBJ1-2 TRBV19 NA TGTGCCAGTAGTATCGCGCGGTACACGAACTATGGCTACACCTTC CASSIARYTNYGYTF
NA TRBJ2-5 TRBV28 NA TGTGCCAGCAGTTCCAGACAGCAAGAGACCCAGTACTTC CASSSRQQETQYF
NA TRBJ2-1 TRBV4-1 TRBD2 TGCGCCAGCAGCGGAACTAGCGGGCTTTACAATGAGCAGTTCTTC CASSGTSGLYNEQFF
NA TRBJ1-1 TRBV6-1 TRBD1 TGTGCCAGCAGTCCGTTGACAGGGGGCGTGGCTGAAGCTTTCTTT CASSPLTGGVAEAFF
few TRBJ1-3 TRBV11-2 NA TGTGCCGCGGGGGTCAACACCATATATTTT CAAGVNTIYF
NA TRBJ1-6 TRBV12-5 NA TGTGCTAGTGGTTTGGTACTGAACCCGGGAGGATATAATTCACCCCTCCACTTT CASGLVLNPGGYNSPLHF
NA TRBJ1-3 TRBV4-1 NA TGCGCCAGCAGCCAAGGGGACTCCGGAAACACCATATATTTT CASSQGDSGNTIYF
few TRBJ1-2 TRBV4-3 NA TGCGCCAGCAGCCAAGACGGAGACGGGGGCTACACCTTC CASSQDGDGGYTF
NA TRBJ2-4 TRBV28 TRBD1 TGTGCCAGCAGTTTGGGACAGTCGGGAAACATTCAGTACTTC CASSLGQSGNIQYF
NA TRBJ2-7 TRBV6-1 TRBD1 TGTGCCAGCAGGAGGACAGGATCCTACGAGCAGTACTTC CASRRTGSYEQYF
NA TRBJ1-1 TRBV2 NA TGTGCCAGCAGTGAAAACGGGTATGAAGCTTTCTTT CASSENGYEAFF
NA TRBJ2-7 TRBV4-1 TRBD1 TGCGCCAGCCGCGGGACAGGGGAGCACGAGCAGTACTTC CASRGTGEHEQYF
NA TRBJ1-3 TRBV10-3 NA TGTGCCACCAGCCGAGATAGCGGGGGAAACACCATATATTTT CATSRDSGGNTIYF